This entry concerns a single T cell receptor beta chain. The data stem from a study of cytomegalovirus exposure and HLA in healthy donors. Vbeta (60) and Jbeta (13) primers were used in the PCR. Profiling relied on immunoSEQ multiplex PCR, and the TCRdb table lists in-frame clones only, not all of them. The repertoire holds 120,000 or so clones, approximately 80% seen once, with approximately 0.22% in the top ten. Material for sequencing was PBMCs. The sequence was obtained from a man aged 50-60 years in good health and CMV-seronegative.

The CDR3 coding sequence is TGTGCCAGCAGTTGGAATACAGGGAACTATGGCTACACCTTC. This sequence encodes CASSWNTGNYGYTF. The chain employs TRBV6-6 and TRBJ1-2, with D perhaps TRBD1 (6 bases). From germline, CDR1 is MNHNY and CDR2 SVGAGI (reference sequence). This CDR3 spans 14 amino acids. Trimming removed 4 bases from V and 2 bases from J, with 11 bases in between.